Listed below are T cell receptor beta chains from one sample, sequenced in a study of OX40 agonist ivuxolimab in advanced cancers. The data were produced by immunoSEQ multiplex PCR, yet TCRdb's version contains in-frame clones alone and is incomplete. The repertoire holds some 43,000 clones, with approximately 83% as singletons. The sequencing here drew on CD4+ or CD8+ T cells sorted from blood, taken in a trial of the OX40 agonist ivuxolimab. Receptors were obtained from an adult with an advanced solid tumor such as melanoma, head and neck, liver or kidney cancer. Both conserved end residues are part of each CDR3. The D gene is left open where the match is weak. Only some rows state a clone size, as once, few, many or a class for expanded clones.

V	size	J	length	D	CDR3	DNA
TRBV7-3	few	TRBJ1-3	13	.	CASSSDSGNTIYF	TGTGCCAGCAGCTCGGACTCTGGAAACACCATATATTTT
TRBV9	.	TRBJ2-1	16	.	CASSDIAVSSYNEQFF	TGTGCCAGCAGCGATATAGCGGTAAGCTCCTACAATGAGCAGTTCTTC
TRBV10-3	once	TRBJ1-1	14	.	CAISERAGNTEAFF	TGTGCCATCAGTGAGAGGGCGGGTAACACTGAAGCTTTCTTT
TRBV9	.	TRBJ2-3	16	TRBD2	CASSAPRWEGADTQYF	TGTGCCAGCAGCGCCCCTAGGTGGGAGGGTGCAGATACGCAGTATTTT
TRBV18	.	TRBJ2-1	17	.	CASSPTLGGGDYNEQFF	TGTGCCAGCTCACCGACTCTTGGAGGCGGAGACTACAATGAGCAGTTCTTC
TRBV6-1	.	TRBJ1-2	14	.	CASKAPNENYGYTF	TGTGCCAGCAAGGCCCCTAACGAGAACTATGGCTACACCTTC
TRBV5-4	.	TRBJ1-1	15	.	CASSLAKGLNTEAFF	TGTGCCAGCAGCTTGGCCAAGGGGCTGAACACTGAAGCTTTCTTT
TRBV19	.	TRBJ2-7	14	TRBD2	CASSIASGSYEQYF	TGTGCCAGTAGTATCGCTAGCGGCTCCTACGAGCAGTACTTC
TRBV5-4	.	TRBJ2-3	16	TRBD2	CASRTGGAGSTDTQYF	TGTGCCAGCAGGACGGGAGGGGCGGGAAGCACAGATACGCAGTATTTT
TRBV19	.	TRBJ1-2	14	.	CASRGRGANYGYTF	TGTGCCAGTAGGGGACGCGGAGCTAACTATGGCTACACCTTC
TRBV7-2	few	TRBJ1-1	15	.	CASSFQGSENTEAFF	TGTGCCAGCAGTTTCCAGGGAAGTGAGAACACTGAAGCTTTCTTT
TRBV6-1	.	TRBJ2-6	17	.	CASSDAYGASGANVLTF	TGTGCCAGCAGTGACGCTTACGGCGCCTCTGGGGCCAACGTCCTGACTTTC
TRBV28	.	TRBJ2-7	18	.	CASSLGLWLGDNPYEQYF	TGTGCCAGCAGTTTGGGGTTGTGGTTGGGGGACAATCCCTACGAGCAGTACTTC
TRBV5-1	few	TRBJ2-1	13	.	CASSLTASGEQFF	TGCGCCAGCAGCCTCACCGCCAGCGGGGAGCAGTTCTTC
TRBV6-1	few	TRBJ1-3	12	TRBD1	CASSIGTGPIYF	TGTGCCAGCAGTATCGGGACAGGTCCCATATATTTT
TRBV28	.	TRBJ2-3	17	TRBD2	CASSSRTSGGPTDTQYF	TGTGCCAGCAGTTCCCGGACTAGCGGGGGGCCTACAGATACGCAGTATTTT
TRBV30	once	TRBJ1-2	12	.	CAWSVQGYGYTF	TGTGCCTGGAGTGTACAGGGCTATGGCTACACCTTC
TRBV28	.	TRBJ2-1	16	TRBD2	CASSLPSGRAGNEQFF	TGTGCCAGCAGTTTACCCAGCGGGAGGGCCGGCAATGAGCAGTTCTTC
TRBV10-3	once	TRBJ2-7	12	.	CAIRGASYEQYF	TGTGCCATCAGGGGTGCCTCCTACGAGCAGTACTTC
TRBV6-5	.	TRBJ1-2	14	.	CASSLDGTDYGYTF	TGTGCCAGCAGTCTGGACGGTACAGACTATGGCTACACCTTC
TRBV5-1	.	TRBJ2-5	14	.	CASSLDRPQETQYF	TGCGCCAGCAGCTTGGACCGGCCTCAAGAGACCCAGTACTTC
TRBV7-8	.	TRBJ2-7	13	.	CASSLNPSYEQYF	TGTGCCAGCAGCTTAAACCCTTCCTACGAGCAGTACTTC
TRBV6-6	once	TRBJ1-5	14	.	CASSYPGLNQPQHF	TGTGCCAGCAGTTACCCGGGACTTAATCAGCCCCAGCATTTT
TRBV6-5	.	TRBJ2-1	13	.	CASSYSPGFEQFF	TGTGCCAGCAGTTACTCCCCAGGGTTTGAGCAGTTCTTC
TRBV6-6	.	TRBJ2-5	15	TRBD2	CASSKRDQYQETQYF	TGTGCCAGCAGTAAGCGGGATCAGTACCAAGAGACCCAGTACTTC
TRBV9	.	TRBJ2-3	16	TRBD2	CASSASRRGDTDTQYF	TGTGCCAGCAGCGCCTCTCGGCGGGGGGACACAGATACGCAGTATTTT
TRBV10-3	few	TRBJ1-1	14	TRBD1	CAISESTGGTEAFF	TGTGCCATCAGTGAGTCGACAGGGGGCACTGAAGCTTTCTTT
TRBV7-3	.	TRBJ2-5	14	.	CASSLTGTVETQYF	TGTGCCAGCAGCTTAACCGGAACAGTAGAGACCCAGTACTTC
TRBV4-1	.	TRBJ2-7	16	.	CASSQDTARGSYEQYF	TGCGCCAGCAGCCAAGATACGGCCCGCGGCTCCTACGAGCAGTACTTC
TRBV6-1	.	TRBJ1-2	17	.	CASSDRTGTLANYGYTF	TGTGCCAGCAGTGATAGGACCGGGACACTGGCTAACTATGGCTACACCTTC
TRBV5-5	.	TRBJ2-7	14	.	CASSSGRSSYEQYF	TGTGCCAGCAGCTCTGGACGGAGCTCCTACGAGCAGTACTTC
TRBV14	.	TRBJ2-5	17	.	CASSPLVGGWDQETQYF	TGTGCCAGCAGCCCCCTAGTTGGGGGATGGGACCAAGAGACCCAGTACTTC
TRBV10-2	.	TRBJ1-2	13	TRBD1	CASSESGQPRYTF	TGCGCCAGCAGTGAGTCGGGACAGCCCCGCTACACCTTC
TRBV7-6	.	TRBJ2-1	19	TRBD2	CASSLEGLAGGPTGNEQFF	TGTGCCAGCAGCCTAGAGGGACTAGCGGGAGGGCCGACAGGCAATGAGCAGTTCTTC
TRBV5-4	.	TRBJ2-4	13	TRBD1	CASSRKDRDIQYF	TGTGCCAGCAGCCGGAAAGACAGGGACATTCAGTACTTC
TRBV29-1	.	TRBJ2-7	14	.	CSVDQRRSSYEQYF	TGCAGCGTTGATCAGCGAAGGAGCTCCTACGAGCAGTACTTC
TRBV7-9	.	TRBJ1-1	16	TRBD1	CASKLDTGASGTEAFF	TGTGCCAGCAAGCTGGATACAGGGGCTAGTGGCACTGAAGCTTTCTTT
TRBV19	.	TRBJ2-5	13	.	CASSPTNPETQYF	TGTGCCAGTAGCCCTACGAATCCGGAGACCCAGTACTTC
TRBV10-3	.	TRBJ2-7	17	TRBD1	CAISVGSGGQGDYEQYF	TGTGCCATCAGTGTCGGGAGTGGGGGACAGGGCGACTACGAGCAGTACTTC
TRBV10-1	.	TRBJ2-3	15	TRBD1	CASSESDRGKNTQYF	TGCGCCAGCAGTGAGTCGGACAGGGGGAAAAATACGCAGTATTTT
TRBV7-3	.	TRBJ2-3	12	.	CASARGTDTQYF	TGTGCCAGCGCCAGGGGCACAGATACGCAGTATTTT
TRBV19	.	TRBJ2-4	17	TRBD1	CASSPGTGILAKNIQYF	TGTGCCAGTAGTCCTGGGACAGGGATCTTAGCCAAAAACATTCAGTACTTC
TRBV7-8	.	TRBJ2-3	20	TRBD2	CASSSAPGTSGSGGTDTQYF	TGTGCCAGCAGCTCTGCTCCCGGGACTAGCGGGAGTGGTGGCACAGATACGCAGTATTTT
TRBV5-1	.	TRBJ2-1	13	.	CASSFGSGNEQFF	TGCGCCAGCAGCTTTGGAAGCGGGAATGAGCAGTTCTTC
TRBV7-3	.	TRBJ2-3	15	.	CASSDGGVASNTQYF	TGTGCCAGCAGCGACGGAGGGGTGGCTAGTAATACGCAGTATTTT
TRBV2	.	TRBJ2-4	19	TRBD2	CASSERLAGGLGAKNIQYF	TGTGCCAGCAGCGAAAGACTAGCGGGAGGGTTAGGAGCCAAAAACATTCAGTACTTC
TRBV7-3	.	TRBJ2-1	14	TRBD2	CATSLGGSYNEQFF	TGTGCCACCAGTCTGGGCGGGAGCTACAATGAGCAGTTCTTC
TRBV6-1	once	TRBJ2-2	12	.	CASSGDYGELFF	TGTGCCAGCAGTGGTGACTACGGGGAGCTGTTTTTT
TRBV5-1	.	TRBJ2-5	13	TRBD2	CASSRTSQETQYF	TGCGCCAGCAGCCGGACTAGTCAAGAGACCCAGTACTTC
TRBV15	.	TRBJ1-6	13	.	CATSFTPDSPLHF	TGTGCCACCAGCTTTACACCCGATTCACCCCTCCACTTT
TRBV18	.	TRBJ1-1	15	.	CASSPTQVWSTEAFF	TGTGCCAGCTCACCTACTCAGGTTTGGAGCACTGAAGCTTTCTTT
TRBV7-3	.	TRBJ2-1	13	.	CASSLGGMNEQFF	TGTGCCAGCAGCCTAGGAGGCATGAATGAGCAGTTCTTC
TRBV7-8	few	TRBJ2-5	14	.	CASSLRRTQETQYF	TGTGCCAGCAGCTTAAGACGGACCCAAGAGACCCAGTACTTC